The TCR beta chain described here comes from a study of molecular identifiers for immune sequencing clone quantification. Study-level information: Naive CD8 RNA (about 20,000 or 100,000 cells) was divided into five aliquots, with four sequenced.

TCR libraries were built in bulk with a published protocol and specific TCR primers. TCRdb reanalysed the PCR reads using MiXCR and keeps one entry per CDR3 protein. The sample includes hundreds of thousands of distinct CDR3 sequences, roughly 23% of them seen just once. After removal of 0 bases from V and 7 bases from J, the junction contained 11 bases not matched to a gene. The CDR3 runs 17 residues. The germline V gene encodes CDR1 LGHDT and CDR2 YNNKEL (reference sequence). The sample holds a few counts of this clonotype. Naive CD8 sequencing libraries were generated from around 18,000 to 910,000 sorted cells, with 10%, 30% or 50% RNA as input.

Material: naive CD8+ T cells from blood, with Jurkat cell RNA spiked in. As for subset: FACS-sorted CD8+CD4-CCR7+CD45RA+ naive T cells. This chain joins TRBV3-1 and TRBJ1-5; 8 nucleotides agree with TRBD1. The source of this sequence is a human donor in good health. Some libraries in this study had Jurkat cell RNA spiked in. CDR3 sequence: CASSQDRLSGGGQPQHF. CDR3 nucleotide sequence: TGTGCCAGCAGCCAAGATAGGTTATCAGGGGGCGGGCAGCCCCAGCATTTT.